This TCR beta chain was identified during a study of regulatory T cells in long-lasting Graves disease. In its sample, this clonotype was seen many times. Per germline, CDR1 MDHEN and CDR2 SYDVKM. The CDR3 covers 16 residues. Trimming stripped 5 bases from V and 0 bases from J, with 15 bases between. Indicated time point: newly diagnosed GD, antithyroid drugs for less than 3 months. After RNA was extracted from PBMCs, the TCR library was made from it. The authors built TCR beta libraries using iRepertoire HTBI primers and Arm-PCR of CDR3 regions. Each CDR3 protein gets one entry after TCRdb re-called the multiplex PCR reads with MiXCR. The top ten clones hold 16% of a sample with about 440,000 distinct CDR3 sequences, approximately 15% of them seen once. The data were also submitted as part of a second study, on T cells in Graves' hyperthyroidism and ophthalmopathy.

The rearrangement links TRBV28 to TRBJ2-3; TRBD1 or TRBD2 may be the D gene (5 bases each). Sequencing was performed on peripheral blood mononuclear cells (PBMCs), taken at new diagnosis, from a patient treated with antithyroid drugs. This TCR was recovered from a woman in her 30s with Graves disease. The CDR3 sequence is CASSGIGTYSTDTQYF. The CDR3 nucleotides read TGTGCCAGCAGTGGGATTGGGACCTACAGCACAGATACGCAGTATTTT.